The following is a T cell receptor beta chain sequence with its context. As yet, its antigen is unknown. The same CDR3 arises from other DNA sequences in this sample as well. The investigators reverse transcribed all of the isolated RNA, so they sequenced expressed TCRB transcripts. Assay used: immunoSEQ multiplex PCR; TCRdb lists only in-frame clones, some missing. Of around 710,000 clones in the sample, roughly 12% were seen once. This sample is drawn from a study of beta chain features in type 1 diabetes. Study-wide points: Within each of all four CD4+ subsets, Type 1 diabetes patients had TCRB CDR3s that were moderately but significantly shorter.

CD4+ naive, central memory, regulatory and stem cell-like memory cells were sorted via CD45RO/CCR7/CD25/CD127/CD95/CD27. The V gene's germline CDR1 is SGHTA and CDR2 FQGNSA. V shed 0 bases and J shed 4 bases, with 6 bases lying between them. The CDR3 is 13 residues long. Sequencing was performed on naive CD4+ T cells from blood. The V and J genes are TRBV7-2 and TRBJ1-2; D unclear. The clonotype comes from a young man with type 1 diabetes. This CDR3 is CASSLAGSYGYTF. CDR3 nucleotides: TGTGCCAGCAGCTTAGCGGGCTCCTATGGCTACACCTTC.